These 29 T cell receptor beta chains were all obtained from the same sample, sequenced in a study of shared clonotypes between healthy human individuals. Profiled with immunoSEQ multiplex PCR; TCRdb holds only in-frame clones, not every one. Altogether more than 550,000 clones are present, 90% being singletons, with the ten largest covering 34%. Material: memory CD8+ T cells from PBMCs. Subset meaning: CD45RO+ cells pooled with CCR7-negative TemRA cells. All receptors come from a man between 18 and 35 years old in good health. Some clones in this sample may be carry-over from other donors' samples.

The rearrangement joins TRBV6-5 to TRBJ1-3; D not certain. The germline V gene has CDR1 MNHEY and CDR2 SVGAGI. The germline V and J ends were trimmed by 7 bases and 0 bases, with 13 bases remaining between them. The CDR3 has 15 amino acids. CDR3 loop: CASTRRAYSGNTIYF. The CDR3 nucleotides are TGTGCCAGCACCCGAAGAGCTTACTCTGGAAACACCATATATTTT.

This clone has only one observation. This chain links TRBV29-1 with TRBJ2-2; the D call may be TRBD1 or TRBD2 (5 bases each). The germline gives CDR1 SQVTM, CDR2 ANQGSEA. This CDR3 is 14 amino acids long. Between the trimmed V and J ends, which lost 4 bases and 0 bases, there was a span of 9 bases. The CDR3 sequence: CSVAGAANTGELFF. CDR3 DNA sequence: TGCAGCGTTGCCGGGGCCGCGAACACCGGGGAGCTGTTTTTT.

V is TRBV2 and J is TRBJ2-7, with 9 bases fitting TRBD1. The CDR3 sequence is 16 residues long. Germline CDR1 and CDR2: SNHLY and FYNNEI. Trimming removed 1 base from V and 6 bases from J; junction bases left unmatched: 10. CDR3 bases: TGTGCCAGCAGTGAAGGGGCGGGACAGGGCTTCGGCGAGCAGTACTTC. Translation gives CASSEGAGQGFGEQYF.

This clone was picked up a small number of times. V is TRBV28 and J is TRBJ2-3; D might be TRBD1 or TRBD2, each matching 5 bases. The CDR3 spans 15 residues. The germline V gene has CDR1 MDHEN and CDR2 SYDVKM. Trimming left V 6 bases short and J 2 bases short, with 15 bases between. The CDR3: CASRGPGEPTDTQYF. The CDR3 DNA sequence: TGTGCCAGCAGGGGACCTGGGGAGCCCACAGATACGCAGTATTTT.

The J gene is TRBJ2-7, the V gene TRBV28, with D unresolved. The CDR3 totals 16 residues. Per germline, CDR1 MDHEN and CDR2 SYDVKM. The V gene lost 1 base and the J gene lost 0 bases, with 13 bases spanning the gap. CDR3 in DNA: TGTGCCAGCAGTTTATTTTCGACCGCGAGCTCCTACGAGCAGTACTTC. Amino acids: CASSLFSTASSYEQYF.

The table lists this clone with a few counts. The chain links TRBV11-2 to TRBJ1-1; no reliable D call. V was clipped by 4 bases and J by 11 bases, with 14 bases between them. CDR1 is SGHAT and CDR2 is FQNNGV in the germline V gene. The CDR3 spans 12 residues. In DNA, the CDR3 is TGTGCCAGCAGCTATTCTTCGGGAAAGGCTTTCTTT. It is translated as CASSYSSGKAFF.

The chain uses TRBV10-3 and TRBJ1-1; D is perhaps TRBD1 (5 bases). Germline values: CDR1 ENHRY, CDR2 SYGVKD. V dropped 6 bases and J dropped 0 bases, with 8 bases sitting between them. This CDR3 is 13 amino acids long. The CDR3 nucleotides are TGTGCCATCAGAGGGGTCCTGAACACTGAAGCTTTCTTT. Its translation: CAIRGVLNTEAFF.

V usage is TRBV27 and J usage is TRBJ2-1; D is ambiguous. V shed 0 bases and J shed 8 bases, with 8 bases lying between them. This CDR3 spans 13 amino acids. The germline CDR1 and CDR2 sequences are MNHEY and SMNVEV (reference sequence). CDR3 in amino acids: CASSLSGDHEQFF. The CDR3 DNA reads TGTGCCAGCAGTTTATCGGGCGATCATGAGCAGTTCTTC.

The chain is built from TRBV11-1 and TRBJ2-7; a possible D gene is TRBD1 (6 bases). The V gene lost 3 bases and the J gene lost 0 bases, with 12 bases spanning the gap. Per germline, CDR1 SGHAT and CDR2 FQDESV (reference sequence). This CDR3 region has 15 residues. The CDR3 sequence: CASSLGTWTSYEQYF. In nucleotides, the CDR3 is TGTGCCAGCAGCTTGGGGACATGGACCTCCTACGAGCAGTACTTC.

The CDR3 protein is CASSQDLTRVYEQYF. The CDR3 DNA reads TGCGCCAGCAGCCAAGATTTAACCAGGGTATACGAGCAGTACTTC. The chain has TRBV4-3 and TRBJ2-7, with D maybe TRBD1 (5 bases). V lost 0 bases, J lost 4 bases, and 13 bases lay in between. Germline CDR1 LGHNA, CDR2 YSLEER. The CDR3 is made up of 15 amino acids.

The J gene is TRBJ2-3, the V gene TRBV2, with D unclear. Trimming took off 6 bases at V and 0 bases at J, with 10 bases between the two ends. The germline V gene encodes CDR1 SNHLY and CDR2 FYNNEI. CDR3 length equals 14 residues. The CDR3 DNA is TGTGCCAGCAGGGCAGGCCTTAGCACAGATACGCAGTATTTT. This sequence encodes CASRAGLSTDTQYF. The variable domain in full, completed from reference TRBV2 and TRBJ2-3, reads EPEVTQTPSHQVTQMGQEVILRCVPISNHLYFYWYRQILGQKVEFLVSFYNNEISEKSEIFDDQFSVERPDGSNFTLKIRSTKLEDSAMYFCASRAGLSTDTQYFGPGTRLTVL.

This clone was seen a single time. V usage is TRBV6-1 and J usage is TRBJ1-5; no clear D gene. Germline V CDR1 and CDR2: MNHNS, SASEGT. The CDR3 length is 12 residues. V was cut by 8 bases and J by 8 bases, with 13 bases left in between. CDR3 DNA: TGTGCCAGCTTGGCGCATTCGGAGCCCCAGCATTTT. It translates to CASLAHSEPQHF.

This chain uses TRBV9 with TRBJ2-1; 8 positions match TRBD2. The CDR3 has 15 amino acids. CDR1 and CDR2 from the germline V gene are SGDLS and YYNGEE. The V and J ends lost 4 bases and 5 bases, in that order; junction bases with no gene match: 8. The CDR3 region is CASSTRGLVNNEQFF. The CDR3 nucleotides read TGTGCCAGCAGCACTCGGGGACTAGTAAACAATGAGCAGTTCTTC.

The rearrangement joins TRBV19 to TRBJ1-2, with D possibly being TRBD1 (5 bases). V shed 5 bases and J shed 0 bases, with 7 bases lying between them. This CDR3 spans 13 amino acids. Germline values: CDR1 LNHDA, CDR2 SQIVND (reference sequence). As DNA, the CDR3 is TGTGCCAGTAGTCCGACAGCTAACTATGGCTACACCTTC. As protein: CASSPTANYGYTF. The variable domain in full, completed from reference TRBV19 and TRBJ1-2, reads DGGITQSPKYLFRKEGQNVTLSCEQNLNHDAMYWYRQDPGQGLRLIYYSQIVNDFQKGDIAEGYSVSREKKESFPLTVTSAQKNPTAFYLCASSPTANYGYTFGSGTRLTVV.

This clone was observed a few times. The chain employs TRBV6-5 and TRBJ1-2, with TRBD1 as a possible D gene (5 bases). V gave up 5 bases and J gave up 7 bases, with 14 bases separating them. The CDR3 has 13 residues. Germline assignment: CDR1 MNHEY and CDR2 SVGAGI. CDR3 nucleotides: TGTGCCAGCAGTCCTCAGGGTATGGGTGGCTACACCTTC. Protein sequence: CASSPQGMGGYTF.

J is TRBJ2-5 and V is TRBV25-1, with D perhaps given as TRBD1 or TRBD2 (5 bases each). The V end lost 0 bases, the J end lost 2 bases, and 10 bases lay between the germline ends. This CDR3 is built from 15 residues. Germline V CDR1 and CDR2: MGHDK, SYGVNS. CDR3 region: CASSEYGGRQETQYF. In nucleotides, the CDR3 is TGTGCCAGCAGTGAATATGGGGGAAGGCAAGAGACCCAGTACTTC.

This chain connects TRBV5-4 to TRBJ2-7, with 7 nucleotides matching TRBD2. CDR3 length: 14 residues. The V segment lost 2 bases and the J segment 3 bases; nucleotides outside the gene matches: 5. Per germline, CDR1 SGHNT and CDR2 YYREEE (reference sequence). As DNA, the CDR3 is TGTGCCAGCAGCTTCGGGAGCGGGAACTACGAGCAGTACTTC. It is translated as CASSFGSGNYEQYF.

The chain uses TRBV6-6 and TRBJ1-4, with D possibly being TRBD1 (5 bases). This CDR3 has 14 residues. The germline CDR1 and CDR2 sequences are MNHNY and SVGAGI (reference sequence). The V end was cut by 0 bases, the J end by 6 bases, with 8 bases between. The CDR3 region is CASSYSWGYEKLFF. CDR3 DNA sequence: TGTGCCAGCAGTTACTCGTGGGGGTATGAAAAACTGTTTTTT.

Points on this clone: Other nucleotide sequences from this sample produce the same CDR3. The chain uses TRBV20-1 and TRBJ2-5; D remains unclear. Germline V gene sequence: CDR1 DFQATT, CDR2 SNEGSKA (reference sequence). This CDR3 contains 10 residues. V was trimmed by 3 bases and J by 5 bases, leaving 4 bases between them. DNA for the CDR3: TGCAGTGCTAGGAGGGAGACCCAGTACTTC. Encoded protein: CSARRETQYF.

The CDR3 nucleotides are TGTGCCAGCAGCCCATTCAACAGGGAGCTGTTTTTT. It specifies CASSPFNRELFF. The chain combines TRBV7-8 with TRBJ2-2; D is undetermined. V was cut by 5 bases and J by 9 bases, with 10 bases left in between. The CDR3 sequence is 12 residues long. The V gene's germline CDR1 is SGHVS and CDR2 FQNEAQ.

This clone was seen a single time. The V call is TRBV7-8, the J call TRBJ2-1; 7 nucleotides align to TRBD2. The junction had 10 bases not matched to a gene; V was cut back by 0 bases and J by 5 bases. The CDR3 sequence is 17 residues long. Germline V CDR1 and CDR2: SGHVS, FQNEAQ. CDR3 in DNA: TGTGCCAGCAGCTTAGCTATGTGGGAGGGCGATCACAATGAGCAGTTCTTC. It encodes CASSLAMWEGDHNEQFF.

The rearrangement joins TRBV19 to TRBJ2-1; 10 nucleotides agree with TRBD2. The germline CDR1 and CDR2 sequences are LNHDA and SQIVND (reference sequence). V lost 3 bases and J lost 7; bases outside the gene matches: 12. This CDR3 region has 17 residues. The CDR3 bases are TGTGCCAGTAGTATCAATAGCGGGAGGCGAATGAGGAATGAGCAGTTCTTC. Amino acid sequence: CASSINSGRRMRNEQFF.

The gene calls are TRBV7-9 and TRBJ1-3; TRBD1 matches 8 bases. Germline trimming cut 5 bases from V and 0 bases from J; bases unmatched to any gene: 9. The CDR3 contains 17 residues. Germline CDR1 is SEHNR and CDR2 is FQNEAQ (reference sequence). The DNA of the CDR3 is TGTGCCAGCAGCCTCGCGGACAGGGCCCTCTCTGGAAACACCATATATTTT. Its protein is CASSLADRALSGNTIYF.

This sequence joins TRBV9 and TRBJ2-7; 8 bases agree with TRBD1. From germline, CDR1 is SGDLS and CDR2 YYNGEE. Trimming cost V 3 bases and J 3 bases; bases outside gene matches: 5. The CDR3 extends over 14 amino acids. CDR3 protein: CASSEGQANYEQYF. The CDR3 DNA is TGTGCCAGCAGCGAGGGACAGGCGAACTACGAGCAGTACTTC.

The V call is TRBV5-1, the J call TRBJ2-3, with no clear D. Germline-derived CDR1 and CDR2 are SGHRS and YFSETQ. V dropped 3 bases and J dropped 4 bases, with 9 bases sitting between them. This CDR3 is built from 13 residues. CDR3 sequence: CASSSENSDTQYF. DNA for the CDR3: TGCGCCAGCAGCTCGGAGAACTCAGATACGCAGTATTTT.

The chain combines TRBV6-6 with TRBJ2-7; no clear D. Germline V gene sequence: CDR1 MNHNY, CDR2 SVGAGI (reference sequence). The CDR3 length is 12 residues. Trimming took 4 bases from V and 3 from J, leaving 7 bases between them. Here the CDR3 reads CASSWPGYEQYF. The CDR3 DNA follows: TGTGCCAGCAGTTGGCCCGGCTACGAGCAGTACTTC.

This clone was counted a few times. This chain joins TRBV28 and TRBJ1-4; perhaps TRBD1 as D (6 bases). The CDR3 contains 13 residues. In germline, CDR1 is MDHEN, CDR2 SYDVKM. V was pared by 3 bases and J by 9 bases, with 11 bases between. The CDR3 coding sequence is TGTGCCAGCAGTTTCGGGGACACAAAAAAACTGTTTTTT. This translates into CASSFGDTKKLFF.

This chain joins TRBV21-1 and TRBJ2-6; the table calls TRBD2, which could not be checked here. TRBV21-1 is marked as a pseudogene. There are 15 residues in the CDR3. The CDR3 sequence is CARGGASSGANVLTF. For the CDR3, the DNA is TGTGCCAGGGGAGGGGCTAGTTCCGGGGCCAACGTCCTGACTTTC.

This chain links TRBV15 with TRBJ2-5; D may match TRBD1 or TRBD2 (5 bases each). The germline V and J ends were trimmed by 5 bases and 0 bases, with 13 bases remaining between them. Germline loops: CDR1 LNHNV, CDR2 YYDKDF (reference sequence). CDR3 length: 15 amino acids. The CDR3 here is CATSGDPGHQETQYF. As DNA, the CDR3 is TGTGCCACCAGCGGTGATCCGGGACACCAAGAGACCCAGTACTTC.